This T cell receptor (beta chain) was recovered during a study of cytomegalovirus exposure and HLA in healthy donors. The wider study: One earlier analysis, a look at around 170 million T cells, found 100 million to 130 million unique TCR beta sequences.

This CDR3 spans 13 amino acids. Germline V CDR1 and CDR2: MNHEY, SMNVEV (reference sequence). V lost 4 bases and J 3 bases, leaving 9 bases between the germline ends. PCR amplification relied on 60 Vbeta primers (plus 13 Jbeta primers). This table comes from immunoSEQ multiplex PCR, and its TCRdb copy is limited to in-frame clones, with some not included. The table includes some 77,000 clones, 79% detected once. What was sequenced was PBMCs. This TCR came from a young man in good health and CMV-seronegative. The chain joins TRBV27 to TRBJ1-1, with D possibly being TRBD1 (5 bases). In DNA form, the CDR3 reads TGTGCCAGCAGTTATGGGGGGGACACTGAAGCTTTCTTT. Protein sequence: CASSYGGDTEAFF.